This entry lists 9 T cell receptor beta chains sequenced from one sample in a study of blood T cells in healthy people across ages (dated by TCRdb to between 2014 and 2017). The library was prepared using 5' RACE. TCRdb shows the sequencer as Illumina HiSeq 2500. The second PCR ran for roughly 7 to 11 cycles and used a J-beta primer mix along with a sample-barcoded 5' primer. The public reads were quality trimmed at Q25 with fastp and then assembled into clones with MiXCR by TCRdb, keeping productive beta chains. Every distinct CDR3 protein forms one entry, paired with its most common genes and DNA. A total of approximately 800,000 distinct CDR3 sequences appear in this sample, about 26% of them only once. Jointly, the top ten make up about 2.9% of the sample. Another study also made use of these data, one on T cells of mothers and their children.

The sequencing sample was made of blood. The receptors were sampled from a boy between 10 and 17 years old in good health.

The chain uses TRBV20-1 and TRBJ2-7, with 8 bases matching TRBD1. Germline loops: CDR1 DFQATT, CDR2 SNEGSKA (reference sequence). J was trimmed by 7 bases and V by 2 bases; bases with no gene match: 4. This CDR3 has 12 amino acids. As DNA, the CDR3 is TGCAGTGCTAGAAGGACAGGGAGAGAGCAGTACTTC. Its translation: CSARRTGREQYF.

This clonotype was counted between two and nine times. The chain is built from TRBV11-2 and TRBJ1-4, with 8 bases lining up with TRBD1. The CDR3 contains 14 residues. V was clipped by 6 bases and J by 4 bases; unmatched bases: 4. The V gene's germline CDR1 is SGHAT and CDR2 FQNNGV. For the CDR3, the DNA is TGTGCCAGCAGACCAGGGGGCAGTAATGAAAAACTGTTTTTT. It translates to CASRPGGSNEKLFF.

This chain links TRBV20-1 with TRBJ1-1, with a weak D call TRBD1 (6 bases). CDR1 DFQATT and CDR2 SNEGSKA come from the germline V gene (reference sequence). The length of the CDR3 is 14 residues. With 5 bases removed from V and 0 bases from J, the gap between germline ends came to 13 bases. The CDR3 region has the DNA TGCAGTGCTTGGGACGGGACAATGAACACTGAAGCTTTCTTT. Its translation is CSAWDGTMNTEAFF.

This clonotype was picked up a small number of times. The chain has TRBV19 and TRBJ1-1, with no clear D. The V gene lost 1 base and the J gene lost 4 bases, with 10 bases spanning the gap. The CDR3 is made up of 14 amino acids. CDR1 LNHDA and CDR2 SQIVND come from the germline V gene (reference sequence). The CDR3, as DNA: TGTGCCAGTAGTATAGGAGAAGGGAGCACTGAAGCTTTCTTT. As protein: CASSIGEGSTEAFF.

This clonotype has a handful of counts. The genes are TRBV4-1 and TRBJ2-5, with TRBD1 matching 8 bases. The CDR3 covers 14 residues. Germline assignment: CDR1 MGHRA and CDR2 YSYEKL. With V trimmed by 3 bases and J by 2 bases, 2 bases remained unmatched. CDR3 in DNA: TGCGCCAGCAGCCAGGGACAGGAGCAAGAGACCCAGTACTTC. It codes for CASSQGQEQETQYF.

The rearrangement uses TRBV27 and TRBJ2-3; 7 positions match TRBD2. V shed 3 bases, J shed 2 bases, and the junction held 2 bases outside the gene matches. Per the germline V gene, CDR1 is MNHEY and CDR2 is SMNVEV (reference sequence). The CDR3 length is 14 residues. The CDR3: CASSFGTITDTQYF. The CDR3 bases are TGTGCCAGCAGTTTTGGGACTATCACAGATACGCAGTATTTT.

The V call is TRBV4-1, the J call TRBJ2-1; D gene unclear. V was pared by 4 bases and J by 5 bases, with 18 bases between. Germline V gives CDR1 MGHRA, CDR2 YSYEKL. The CDR3 loop spans 16 amino acids. CDR3 loop: CASSPLPTSIHNEQFF. The CDR3 coding sequence is TGCGCCAGCAGCCCTCTACCGACTTCAATCCACAATGAGCAGTTCTTC.

The chain couples TRBV2 to TRBJ1-5; D may be TRBD1 (6 bases). Trimming removed 7 bases at V and 6 bases at J, with 16 bases between. In germline, CDR1 is SNHLY, CDR2 FYNNEI. The CDR3 length is 14 residues. The DNA for the CDR3 is TGTGCCAGCAACCGCAGGGGTTCAGGTCAGCCCCAGCATTTT. This sequence encodes CASNRRGSGQPQHF.

V usage is TRBV27 and J usage is TRBJ2-3, with TRBD2 as a possible D gene (6 bases). V was cut by 4 bases and J by 0 bases, with 8 bases left in between. Germline values: CDR1 MNHEY, CDR2 SMNVEV (reference sequence). CDR3 length equals 14 residues. The CDR3 region is CASSSLASTDTQYF. The CDR3 DNA is TGTGCCAGCAGTTCGCTAGCGAGCACAGATACGCAGTATTTT.